The source of this TCR beta chain is a study of CD8 T cells in Susac syndrome. The multiple sclerosis control group comprised treatment-naive patients with stable or active relapsing-remitting disease. Through negative isolation, CD4+ and CD8+ T cells were obtained, while TEMRA cells were enriched using FACS. In this sample, this clonotype turned up once. The RNA, roughly 0.45 to 1 ug, was put through reverse transcription using random hexamers. The CDR3 of TCR beta was amplified by immunoSEQ multiplex PCR across 54 Vbeta and 13 Jbeta. One entry per CDR3 protein results from TCRdb running MiXCR on the immunoSEQ multiplex PCR reads. Among some 260,000 distinct CDR3 sequences, 93% were seen once, and the ten largest hold roughly 0.072%. Germline-derived CDR1 and CDR2 are LGHNA and YNFKEQ. The CDR3 has 14 amino acids. Deletions cut 3 bases from V and 4 bases from J, with 10 bases between.

This clonotype was obtained from a human donor with multiple sclerosis. The sequenced sample consisted of CD4+ T cells from PBMCs. The chain has TRBV4-2 and TRBJ2-1; D is undetermined. Here the CDR3 DNA reads TGTGCCAGCAGCCAGGAGCTGGGATACAATGAGCAGTTCTTC. Amino acid sequence: CASSQELGYNEQFF.